A single sample is the source of the 2 T cell receptor beta chains below, sequenced in a study of T cell repertoires in cytomegalovirus infection. TCRdb passed the reads through MiXCR, listing each CDR3 protein once. The data contain 300,000 to 400,000 distinct CDR3 sequences, around 18% of them singletons. What was sequenced was PBMCs. The receptors come from a human donor in good health (CMV status not recorded). Some clones in this sample may be carry-over from other donors' samples.

The chain couples TRBV20-1 to TRBJ2-2; possible D gene TRBD2, 6 bases. V lost 5 bases and J lost 5, with 18 bases in between. The CDR3 contains 15 residues. The germline CDR1 and CDR2 sequences are DFQATT and SNEGSKA (reference sequence). The CDR3 sequence: CSALPGLAGTGELFF. In DNA, the CDR3 is TGCAGTGCTCTACCGGGACTCGCGGGAACCGGGGAGCTGTTTTTT.

The V and J genes are TRBV7-2 and TRBJ2-3; the match to TRBD2 covers 7 bases. Germline trimming cut 5 bases from V and 3 bases from J; bases unmatched to any gene: 14. The CDR3 is 17 amino acids. From germline, CDR1 is SGHTA and CDR2 FQGNSA. CDR3 amino acids: CASSERGRAFATDTQYF. In DNA, the CDR3 is TGTGCCAGCAGCGAACGAGGGAGGGCCTTTGCGACAGATACGCAGTATTTT.